This T cell receptor beta chain was identified during a study of shared clonotypes between healthy human individuals. Researchers ran the assay at a deep level. This table comes from immunoSEQ multiplex PCR, and its TCRdb copy is limited to in-frame clones, with some not included. The data hold 740,000 or so clones, with more than 70% observed a single time. Germline CDR1 is SGHTA and CDR2 is FQGNSA. Trimming left V 0 bases short and J 2 bases short, with 13 bases between. The CDR3 covers 17 residues. The TCR was taken from a woman in her 30s in good health. The V gene is TRBV7-2, the J gene TRBJ1-4; D not certain. The sample comprised memory CD4+ T cells sorted from blood. As for subset: CD45RA-negative fraction. The DNA for the CDR3 is TGTGCCAGCAGCTTAGCCGTTGGAACGGTCACTAATGAAAAACTGTTTTTT. Its protein product is CASSLAVGTVTNEKLFF.